This paragraph covers one T cell receptor (beta chain) sequence. These data are taken from a study of cytomegalovirus exposure and HLA in healthy donors. The CDR3 is 17 amino acids. Germline values: CDR1 GTSNPN, CDR2 SVGIG (reference sequence). V was clipped by 2 bases and J by 5 bases; unmatched bases: 10. 60 Vbeta and 13 Jbeta primers were used in PCR. Data came from immunoSEQ multiplex PCR; TCRdb stores just in-frame clones and leaves some out. The sample has about 200,000 clones, 85% to 90% seen once; the top ten hold roughly 1.3%. The rearrangement joins TRBV30 to TRBJ2-3; 13 bases fit TRBD2. The sample was PBMCs. This TCR derives from a man younger than 40 in good health and CMV-seronegative. For the CDR3, the DNA is TGTGCCTGGAGTCCAATCGGACTAGCGGGAGATAAAGATACGCAGTATTTT. It specifies CAWSPIGLAGDKDTQYF.